One sample yielded the 23 T cell receptor beta chains listed below, sequenced in a study of cytomegalovirus exposure and HLA in healthy donors. Primers included in the PCR were 60 Vbeta and 13 Jbeta primers. Some clones are missing from TCRdb's copy, which holds only in-frame ones; the method was immunoSEQ multiplex PCR. The sample lists a few hundred thousand clones, around 81% occurring once. Sequenced input: PBMCs. These receptors were collected from an older woman in good health and CMV-seropositive.

The chain employs TRBV4-2 and TRBJ1-5; 9 bases map to TRBD1. V shed 0 bases, J shed 9 bases, and the junction held 6 bases outside the gene matches. Looked up from germline, CDR1 is LGHNA and CDR2 is YNFKEQ. The CDR3 runs to 15 residues. In DNA, the CDR3 is TGTGCCAGCAGCCAAGATCGAGACAGGGGGGCGCCCCAGCATTTT. It specifies CASSQDRDRGAPQHF.

The chain has TRBV5-6 and TRBJ2-2, with 10 bases lining up with TRBD1. The V and J ends lost 3 bases and 0 bases, in that order; junction bases with no gene match: 2. The CDR3 totals 16 residues. The V gene's germline CDR1 is SGHDT and CDR2 YYEEEE. This CDR3 is CASSWGTGANTGELFF. The CDR3 DNA reads TGTGCCAGCAGCTGGGGGACAGGGGCGAACACCGGGGAGCTGTTTTTT.

Comment on this clone: The same CDR3 arises from other DNA sequences in this sample as well. The chain is built from TRBV9 and TRBJ2-5; D perhaps matches TRBD2 (5 bases). Per the germline V gene, CDR1 is SGDLS and CDR2 is YYNGEE. V lost 0 bases and J lost 5, with 14 bases in between. CDR3 length: 15 residues. Here the CDR3 reads CASSVDGAGVETQYF. The DNA for the CDR3 is TGTGCCAGCAGCGTAGATGGTGCGGGTGTGGAGACCCAGTACTTC.

The chain employs TRBV21-1 and TRBJ2-2; no check of the table's D call, TRBD2, against the DNA was made. TRBV21-1 is described as a pseudogene. The CDR3 length is 14 residues. CDR3 residues: CASSTGANTGELFF. The CDR3 DNA follows: TGTGCCAGCAGCACGGGAGCGAACACCGGGGAGCTGTTTTTT.

This rearrangement joins TRBV28 to TRBJ2-2; D possibly corresponds to TRBD2 (5 bases). This CDR3 comprises 14 residues. Germline values: CDR1 MDHEN, CDR2 SYDVKM. The V end lost 5 bases, the J end lost 6 bases, and 13 bases lay between the germline ends. The CDR3 sequence is CASSPIIGAGELFF. In DNA, the CDR3 is TGTGCCAGCAGTCCGATTATCGGGGCCGGGGAGCTGTTTTTT.

The table lists this clone with a few counts. Other DNA sequences within the sample encode an identical CDR3. The chain recombines TRBV5-1 with TRBJ2-3; D is unclear. Germline assignment: CDR1 SGHRS and CDR2 YFSETQ. The CDR3 runs to 15 residues. Trimming took off 3 bases at V and 0 bases at J, with 11 bases between the two ends. CDR3 region: CASSSGSPSTDTQYF. DNA of the CDR3: TGCGCCAGCAGCTCAGGTTCTCCTAGCACAGATACGCAGTATTTT.

The J gene is TRBJ2-5, the V gene TRBV5-1; TRBD2 matches at 8 bases. Germline V CDR1 and CDR2: SGHRS, YFSETQ. The CDR3 consists of 16 residues. J lost 4 bases, V lost 4 bases, and 12 bases had no gene match. CDR3 coding DNA: TGCGCCAGCAGCCCCGGGGGGGTGTCGAAGGGAGAGACCCAGTACTTC. Protein sequence: CASSPGGVSKGETQYF.

The chain joins TRBV27 to TRBJ2-7; 9 positions match TRBD2. This CDR3 is 16 amino acids long. The V segment lost 5 bases and the J segment 3 bases; nucleotides outside the gene matches: 11. In germline, CDR1 is MNHEY, CDR2 SMNVEV (reference sequence). CDR3 sequence: CASSPRRTSDIYEQYF. The DNA for the CDR3 is TGTGCCAGCAGTCCTAGGCGGACTAGCGATATCTACGAGCAGTACTTC.

As concerns this clone: Different DNA sequences within this sample yield the same CDR3. The chain links TRBV6-5 to TRBJ1-2, with 7 bases lining up with TRBD1. Germline-derived CDR1 and CDR2 are MNHEY and SVGAGI. The CDR3 spans 15 residues. V dropped 6 bases and J dropped 0; count of bases not matched to a gene: 7. In nucleotides, the CDR3 is TGTGCCAGCAGACCTCAGGGGGTAGCTAACTATGGCTACACCTTC. Encoded protein: CASRPQGVANYGYTF.

The chain uses TRBV5-6 and TRBJ2-7; TRBD2 matches at 7 bases. J lost 4 bases, V lost 5 bases, and 15 bases had no gene match. Per germline, CDR1 SGHDT and CDR2 YYEEEE. The CDR3 contains 16 residues. CDR3 nucleotide sequence: TGTGCCAGCAGTGTTGGGATGGGCGGGCGGGGGTACGAGCAGTACTTC. Its translation: CASSVGMGGRGYEQYF.

The chain has TRBV7-9 and TRBJ2-2; TRBD1 aligns across 11 bases. Germline-derived CDR1 and CDR2 are SEHNR and FQNEAQ (reference sequence). V lost 4 bases, J lost 4 bases, and 5 bases stayed unmatched. This CDR3 has 16 amino acids. CDR3 region: CASSSGQGESTGELFF. The CDR3 DNA sequence: TGTGCCAGCAGCTCGGGACAGGGGGAGAGCACCGGGGAGCTGTTTTTT. Full variable domain (missing parts from reference TRBV7-9 and TRBJ2-2): DTGVSQNPRHKITKRGQNVTFRCDPISEHNRLYWYRQTLGQGPEFLTYFQNEAQLEKSRLLSDRFSAERPKGSFSTLEIQRTEQGDSAMYLCASSSGQGESTGELFFGEGSRLTVL.

The rearrangement links TRBV5-1 to TRBJ2-6, with TRBD1 matching 11 bases. The CDR3 consists of 20 residues. The germline V gene encodes CDR1 SGHRS and CDR2 YFSETQ. V gave up 0 bases and J gave up 0 bases; unmatched junction bases: 8. The CDR3 region is CASSLVGTGGIYSGANVLTF. DNA for the CDR3: TGCGCCAGCAGCTTGGTGGGGACAGGGGGTATTTACTCTGGGGCCAACGTCCTGACTTTC. The full variable domain, rest sourced from reference TRBV5-1 and TRBJ2-6, is KAGVTQTPRYLIKTRGQQVTLSCSPISGHRSVSWYQQTPGQGLQFLFEYFSETQRNKGNFPGRFSGRQFSNSRSEMNVSTLELGDSALYLCASSLVGTGGIYSGANVLTFGAGSRLTVL.

The rearrangement joins TRBV9 to TRBJ2-1; D may be TRBD2 (6 bases). The CDR3 is 14 residues long. Deletions cut 0 bases from V and 8 bases from J, with 12 bases between. Germline CDR1 reads SGDLS; CDR2 reads YYNGEE. CDR3 sequence (DNA): TGTGCCAGCAGCGTAGGCGGGATTCTCGATGAGCAGTTCTTC. This encodes CASSVGGILDEQFF.

The chain recombines TRBV6-4 with TRBJ1-1, with TRBD1 identical over 8 bases. Germline lookup yields CDR1 MRHNA and CDR2 SNTAGT. Trimming took 6 bases from V and 7 from J; bases not matched to a gene: 16. CDR3 size: 16 residues. As DNA, the CDR3 is TGTGCCAGCAGCGCATCTTGGACAGGGCGGTCGGATGAAGCTTTCTTT. This encodes CASSASWTGRSDEAFF.

The J gene is TRBJ1-3, the V gene TRBV7-3; no definite D call. This CDR3 region has 16 residues. Germline CDR1 is SGHTA and CDR2 is FQGTGA. V gave up 0 bases and J gave up 0 bases, with 9 bases separating them. CDR3 amino acids: CASSLTSPVSGNTIYF. The DNA of the CDR3 is TGTGCCAGCAGCTTAACCAGTCCAGTCTCTGGAAACACCATATATTTT.

The rearrangement uses TRBV5-5 and TRBJ2-3; weak D call: TRBD2 (5 bases). The CDR3 is 15 amino acids. Germline V gene lookup returns CDR1 SGHKS and CDR2 YYEKEE (reference sequence). V gave up 3 bases and J gave up 2 bases, with 13 bases separating them. CDR3 in DNA: TGTGCCAGCAGCTCGGACGGGATTTACACAGATACGCAGTATTTT. It specifies CASSSDGIYTDTQYF.

The V call is TRBV7-9, the J call TRBJ2-6, with 7 bases lining up with TRBD2. J was trimmed by 1 base and V by 5 bases; bases with no gene match: 8. CDR3 length equals 17 residues. Germline CDR1 reads SEHNR; CDR2 reads FQNEAQ (reference sequence). In DNA, the CDR3 is TGTGCCAGCAGCCGGGGTGACGGGGGGTCTGGGGCCAACGTCCTGACTTTC. This gives the protein CASSRGDGGSGANVLTF.

The chain uses TRBV5-4 and TRBJ2-3, with D possibly being TRBD1 (6 bases). V was cut by 4 bases and J by 3 bases, with 9 bases left in between. Germline V gives CDR1 SGHNT, CDR2 YYREEE (reference sequence). CDR3 length: 13 amino acids. As DNA, the CDR3 is TGTGCCAGCAGCATCGGACAGACAGATACGCAGTATTTT. It translates to CASSIGQTDTQYF.

A few counts support this clone. The genes are TRBV29-1 and TRBJ2-1; the D gene is possibly TRBD2 (6 bases). This CDR3 region has 15 residues. CDR1 is SQVTM, CDR2 ANQGSEA, per germline. V was pared by 1 base and J by 0 bases, with 10 bases between. The CDR3 here is CSVEGGTYSYNEQFF. CDR3 sequence (DNA): TGCAGCGTTGAAGGCGGGACGTACTCCTACAATGAGCAGTTCTTC.

The chain employs TRBV21-1 and TRBJ2-4; the table gives TRBD2 as D, unverified against the DNA. TRBV21-1 is classified as a pseudogene. CDR3 length: 16 residues. As DNA, the CDR3 is TGTGCCAGCAGCAAAAGCCCAACCCTAGCCAAAAACATTCAGTACTTC. It translates to CASSKSPTLAKNIQYF.

The gene calls are TRBV18 and TRBJ2-5; 13 bases map to TRBD2. CDR1 and CDR2 (germline): KGHSH, LQKENI. The CDR3 has 15 amino acids. V gave up 2 bases and J gave up 11 bases; unmatched junction bases: 8. CDR3 DNA: TGTGCCAGCTCACCAATACTAGCGGGAGGGCATGAGCAGTACTTC. This gives the protein CASSPILAGGHEQYF.

CDR3 amino acids: CASSLDRGNYEQYF. The CDR3 DNA follows: TGTGCCAGCAGCCTCGACAGGGGTAACTACGAGCAGTACTTC. The V gene is TRBV14, the J gene TRBJ2-7, with TRBD1 identical over 8 bases. From germline, CDR1 is SGHDN and CDR2 FVKESK. Losses at the gene ends were 4 bases for V and 3 bases for J; bases not matched to a gene: 5. This CDR3 comprises 14 residues.

This clone came up a few times. The CDR3 spells CSTRQGDTEAFF. The CDR3 DNA follows: TGCAGCACCAGACAGGGGGACACTGAAGCTTTCTTT. This chain connects TRBV29-1 to TRBJ1-1, with 9 bases that match TRBD1. The CDR3 is made up of 12 amino acids. Germline V gene lookup returns CDR1 SQVTM and CDR2 ANQGSEA. V was clipped by 8 bases and J by 3 bases; unmatched bases: 4.